The 20 T cell receptor beta chains in this list originate from one sample, sequenced in a study of blood T cells in healthy people across ages. Sample-barcoded 5' priming and a J-beta primer mix drove a second PCR of about 7 to 12 cycles. TCRdb independently ran MiXCR on the 5' RACE reads; one entry per CDR3 protein. The sample comprises under 950,000 distinct CDR3 sequences, 22% of which are singletons, and 22% rests with the top ten. Input material: blood. These receptors all stem from a man between 65 and 85 years old in good health.

The table lists this clonotype with a few counts. V is TRBV20-1 and J is TRBJ1-1; D possibly corresponds to TRBD1 (6 bases). Germline V lookup: CDR1 DFQATT, CDR2 SNEGSKA (reference sequence). Trimming stripped 1 base from V and 6 bases from J, with 18 bases between. This CDR3 is 15 amino acids long. CDR3 protein: CSARAGDRLRAEAFF. The CDR3 DNA reads as TGCAGTGCTAGAGCAGGGGATCGTTTGAGAGCTGAAGCTTTCTTT.

The chain is built from TRBV10-3 and TRBJ1-2, with D possibly matching TRBD1 (6 bases). There are 16 residues in the CDR3. V shed 0 bases and J shed 5 bases, with 16 bases lying between them. Germline V lookup: CDR1 ENHRY, CDR2 SYGVKD. CDR3 bases: TGTGCCATCAGTGAGTCGAATCCGGGGGCGGCTTATGGCTACACCTTC. Its protein product is CAISESNPGAAYGYTF.

This clonotype was seen a handful of times. This sequence joins TRBV12-3 or TRBV12-4 and TRBJ1-2; 9 bases map to TRBD1. The CDR3 consists of 14 residues. With 6 bases clipped from V and 3 bases from J, the junction kept 5 bases outside the gene matches. The CDR3 coding sequence is TGTGCCAGCAGGGGGGACAGGGCGCACTATGGCTACACCTTC. It translates to CASRGDRAHYGYTF.

The CDR3 DNA sequence: TGTGCCAGCAGCTTAAAGAATCTGGGAGGCTACGAGCAGTACGTC. Translating gives CASSLKNLGGYEQYV. This chain joins TRBV11-2 and TRBJ2-7, with D perhaps TRBD2 (6 bases). Germline V CDR1 and CDR2: SGHAT, FQNNGV. CDR3 length: 15 residues. The V gene lost 2 bases and the J gene lost 3 bases, with 14 bases spanning the gap.

This clonotype was counted only a few times. The V and J genes are TRBV6-5 and TRBJ2-3, with D perhaps TRBD2 (5 bases). The CDR3 loop spans 14 amino acids. V was cut by 4 bases and J by 4 bases, with 12 bases left in between. CDR1 and CDR2 (germline): MNHEY, SVGAGI. Here the CDR3 reads CASSSTWGADTQYF. The CDR3 bases are TGTGCCAGCAGTTCCACTTGGGGAGCAGATACGCAGTATTTT.

This sequence joins TRBV5-1 and TRBJ2-7, with TRBD1 matching over 10 bases. CDR3 length equals 15 residues. V lost 5 bases to trimming and J lost 0 bases; unmatched junction nucleotides: 5. Germline V lookup: CDR1 SGHRS, CDR2 YFSETQ. The CDR3 DNA sequence: TGCGCCAGCAGGTCCGGGACAGGGGACTCCTACGAGCAGTACGTC. It codes for CASRSGTGDSYEQYV.

This clonotype was found a few times. This chain uses TRBV3-1 with TRBJ2-5; D is unclear. The CDR3 is made up of 14 amino acids. The germline V gene encodes CDR1 LGHDT and CDR2 YNNKEL (reference sequence). Trimming took off 4 bases at V and 4 bases at J, with 13 bases between the two ends. CDR3 loop: CASSLDGRGETQYF. For the CDR3, the DNA is TGTGCCAGCAGCCTCGACGGAAGAGGAGAGACCCAGTACTTC.

The genes are TRBV11-1 and TRBJ1-2; unclear D gene. Germline lookup yields CDR1 SGHAT and CDR2 FQDESV (reference sequence). The ends were cut back, 2 bases at V and 7 bases at J, with 20 bases in the middle. This CDR3 is built from 16 residues. This chain's CDR3 is CASSLTPYLEDRGYTF. The CDR3 DNA sequence: TGTGCCAGCAGCTTAACGCCCTACCTTGAGGATCGTGGCTACACCTTC.

This rearrangement joins TRBV7-2 to TRBJ1-3; D ambiguous. Germline loops: CDR1 SGHTA, CDR2 FQGNSA. The CDR3 is made up of 16 amino acids. V lost 3 bases to trimming and J lost 0 bases, with 12 bases between them. The CDR3 loop reads CASSFSRVDSGNTIYF. Written as DNA, the CDR3 is TGTGCCAGCAGCTTTTCCCGGGTCGACTCTGGAAACACCATATATTTT.

This clonotype was counted at least ten times. V usage is TRBV3-1 and J usage is TRBJ2-1; no clear D gene. Trimming shortened V by 2 bases and J by 2 bases, and 1 base separated the two germline ends. CDR1 and CDR2 from the germline V gene are LGHDT and YNNKEL (reference sequence). This CDR3 contains 12 residues. CDR3 protein: CASSQTYNEQFF. CDR3 nucleotides: TGTGCCAGCAGCCAAACCTACAATGAGCAGTTCTTC.

This clonotype was observed a few times. V is TRBV12-3 or TRBV12-4 and J is TRBJ2-7, with 11 bases matching TRBD2. CDR3 length: 14 residues. Unmatched junction bases numbered 7, after V lost 5 bases and J lost 7 bases. The CDR3 loop is CASSVTSGAEEQYF. The CDR3 DNA follows: TGTGCCAGCAGTGTGACTAGCGGGGCGGAGGAGCAGTACTTC.

Only a few counts were recorded for this clonotype. The chain couples TRBV6-1 to TRBJ2-2, with D perhaps TRBD2 (5 bases). CDR1 and CDR2 from the germline V gene are MNHNS and SASEGT. Between the trimmed V and J ends, which lost 6 bases and 8 bases, there was a span of 16 bases. The CDR3 loop spans 14 amino acids. The DNA of the CDR3 is TGTGCCAGCAGCTATGACGGGGTGGGGGGGGAGCTGTTTTTT. Its translation is CASSYDGVGGELFF.

This clonotype was detected only a few times. V gene TRBV30 combines with J gene TRBJ2-1, with 14 bases aligning to TRBD2. Germline V gene lookup returns CDR1 GTSNPN and CDR2 SVGIG (reference sequence). Germline trimming cut 7 bases from V and 9 bases from J; bases unmatched to any gene: 14. The CDR3 consists of 16 residues. The CDR3 sequence is CAYSRLAGGPSIEQFF. For the CDR3, the DNA is TGTGCCTACTCCCGACTAGCGGGAGGGCCTAGTATTGAGCAGTTCTTC. Full variable domain (missing parts from reference TRBV30 and TRBJ2-1): SQTIHQWPATLVQPVGSPLSLECTVEGTSNPNLYWYRQAAGRGLQLLFYSVGIGQISSEVPQNLSASRPQDRQFILSSKKLLLSDSGFYLCAYSRLAGGPSIEQFFGPGTRLTVL.

The chain joins TRBV19 to TRBJ1-1, with a tentative D call TRBD1 (5 bases). With 2 bases removed from V and 4 bases from J, the gap between germline ends came to 14 bases. The length of the CDR3 is 15 residues. Germline loops: CDR1 LNHDA, CDR2 SQIVND (reference sequence). CDR3 sequence (DNA): TGTGCCAGTAGTATACAGGGCAGGTTGAGCACTGAAGCTTTCTTT. Its protein product is CASSIQGRLSTEAFF.

To note about this clonotype: The junction does not match germline at one end; this may be a read error. The rearrangement joins TRBV20-1 to TRBJ1-1; D remains unclear. Germline loops: CDR1 DFQATT, CDR2 SNEGSKA (reference sequence). The CDR3 length is 15 residues. CDR3 loop: CRTPDSSKMNTEAFF. The CDR3 DNA reads TGCAGGACTCCGGATTCTTCAAAAATGAACACTGAGGCTTTCTTT.

This clonotype was detected a few times. The CDR3 spells CASSLRDGIYEQYF. CDR3 nucleotides: TGCGCCAGCAGCCTCCGGGACGGAATCTACGAGCAGTACTTC. V gene TRBV5-1 combines with J gene TRBJ2-7; either TRBD1 or TRBD2 may fit D (5 bases each). Germline V gives CDR1 SGHRS, CDR2 YFSETQ. This CDR3 is 14 amino acids long. Between the trimmed V and J ends, which lost 4 bases and 3 bases, there was a span of 14 bases.

The V call is TRBV11-1, the J call TRBJ2-5, with TRBD1 identical over 8 bases. The germline V gene encodes CDR1 SGHAT and CDR2 FQDESV (reference sequence). The CDR3 totals 14 residues. V was pared by 3 bases and J by 3 bases, with 3 bases of the junction left unmatched. The CDR3 DNA reads TGTGCCAGCAGCTTGGACAGGGCGAAAGAGACCCAGTACTTC. Protein: CASSLDRAKETQYF.

This rearrangement joins TRBV14 to TRBJ2-3; no reliable D call. The length of the CDR3 is 15 residues. V was clipped by 1 base and J by 2 bases, with 10 bases between them. CDR1 is SGHDN, CDR2 FVKESK, per germline. For the CDR3, the DNA is TGTGCCAGCAGCCAAGGTACTTATGTCACAGATACGCAGTATTTT. Residues: CASSQGTYVTDTQYF.

This clonotype appeared a few times. The chain links TRBV28 to TRBJ1-1; the D gene is possibly TRBD1 (5 bases). Per germline, CDR1 MDHEN and CDR2 SYDVKM. Trimming cost V 5 bases and J 11 bases, with 18 bases left between them. This CDR3 spans 13 amino acids. Here the CDR3 reads CASSNLGRGDAFF. CDR3 nucleotides: TGTGCCAGCAGTAACTTAGGGAGAGGGGACGCTTTCTTT.

This CDR3 is CASSWGGDGETQYF. The CDR3 nucleotides are TGTGCCAGCAGTTGGGGGGGGGACGGAGAGACCCAGTACTTC. This sequence joins TRBV12-3 or TRBV12-4 and TRBJ2-5, with TRBD2 identical over 7 bases. There are 14 residues in the CDR3. The V gene end was trimmed by 4 bases and the J gene end by 4 bases; junction bases not matched to a gene: 6.